The clone carrying this TCR beta chain occurred a few times. V lost 1 base and J 6 bases, leaving 6 bases between the germline ends. CDR3 size: 12 residues. Germline values: CDR1 MGHRA, CDR2 YSYEKL. The data were taken from a study of CD8 T cells in Susac syndrome. It was with random hexamers that about 0.45 to 1 ug RNA was reverse transcribed. A multiplex approach, immunoSEQ multiplex PCR, amplified TCR beta CDR3 across 54 Vbeta and 13 Jbeta. TCRdb reprocessed the immunoSEQ multiplex PCR reads with MiXCR, giving one entry per CDR3 protein. The sample holds around 270,000 distinct CDR3 sequences; 65% to 90% are singletons and the top ten take around 0.2%. From blood CD8+ and CD4+ T cells, the TCR beta chain was sequenced. Each multiple sclerosis control was a treatment-naive patient with relapsing-remitting disease that was either stable or active.

Sample: CD8+ T cells from PBMCs. The sequence was collected from a human donor with multiple sclerosis. This chain uses TRBV4-1 with TRBJ1-1; D not certain. The CDR3 sequence is CASSQVESEAFF. Written as DNA, the CDR3 is TGCGCCAGCAGCCAAGTAGAGTCTGAAGCTTTCTTT.